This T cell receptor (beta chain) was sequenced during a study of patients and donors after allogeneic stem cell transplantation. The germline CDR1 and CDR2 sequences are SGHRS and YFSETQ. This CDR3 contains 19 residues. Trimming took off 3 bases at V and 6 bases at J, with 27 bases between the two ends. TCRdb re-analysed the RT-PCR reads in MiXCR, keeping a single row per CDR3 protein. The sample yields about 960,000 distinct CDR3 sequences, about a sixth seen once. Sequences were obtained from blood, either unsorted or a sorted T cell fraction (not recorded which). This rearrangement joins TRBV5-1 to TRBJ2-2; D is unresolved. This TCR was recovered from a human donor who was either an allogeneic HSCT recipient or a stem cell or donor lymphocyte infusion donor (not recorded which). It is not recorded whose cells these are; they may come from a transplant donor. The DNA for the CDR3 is TGCGCCAGCAGCTCGAGTGATTTGATCCTAATGGGCCCCCCCGGGGAGCTGTTTTTT. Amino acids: CASSSSDLILMGPPGELFF.